The 14 T cell receptor beta chains given below trace back to one sample, sequenced in a study of CD8+ T cells in alopecia areata. Isolated RNA was reverse transcribed into cDNA used as the sequencing template. Data came from immunoSEQ multiplex PCR; TCRdb stores just in-frame clones and leaves some out. The table shows roughly 40,000 clones, with around nine tenths occurring only once. Treatment indicated: oral pan-JAK inhibitor, 5-10 mg twice daily. Material: CD8+ T cells sorted from blood, obtained at week 24, from a patient treated with tofacitinib. These receptors came from a human donor with alopecia areata.

The rearrangement joins TRBV7-3 to TRBJ2-1; no clear D gene. This CDR3 spans 13 amino acids. Trimming pared 3 bases from V and 4 bases from J, leaving 7 bases between. Germline assignment: CDR1 SGHTA and CDR2 FQGTGA. The DNA for the CDR3 is TGTGCCAGCAGCTTCCGGGCATACAATGAGCAGTTCTTC. This gives the protein CASSFRAYNEQFF.

The J gene is TRBJ2-3, the V gene TRBV6-5; 8 nucleotides line up with TRBD2. The CDR3 runs to 15 residues. Germline V gene data show CDR1 as MNHEY and CDR2 as SVGAGI. V shed 2 bases and J 2 bases; nucleotides not matched to a gene: 3. CDR3 bases: TGTGCCAGCAGTTACGGACTAGCACACACAGATACGCAGTATTTT. Translating gives CASSYGLAHTDTQYF.

V gene TRBV7-9 combines with J gene TRBJ2-1; 8 positions agree with TRBD1. Losses at the gene ends were 5 bases for V and 0 bases for J; bases not matched to a gene: 3. CDR3 length equals 15 residues. CDR1 and CDR2 from the germline V gene are SEHNR and FQNEAQ (reference sequence). The CDR3 region is CASSQGTGSYNEQFF. In DNA, the CDR3 is TGTGCCAGCAGCCAGGGGACAGGCTCCTACAATGAGCAGTTCTTC.

This chain uses TRBV27 with TRBJ2-2; possibly TRBD1 for D (5 bases). The V end was cut by 6 bases, the J end by 8 bases, with 13 bases between. Looked up from germline, CDR1 is MNHEY and CDR2 is SMNVEV (reference sequence). The CDR3 has 13 residues. The CDR3 reads CASSLQGAGELFF. CDR3 coding DNA: TGTGCCAGCAGCCTCCAGGGTGCTGGGGAGCTGTTTTTT.

The CDR3 coding sequence is TGTGCCAGCAGCTCTAACTACGAGCAGTACTTC. As protein: CASSSNYEQYF. V gene TRBV7-9 combines with J gene TRBJ2-7; D not certain. Trimming took off 4 bases at V and 3 bases at J, with 4 bases between the two ends. The CDR3 spans 11 residues. The V gene's germline CDR1 is SEHNR and CDR2 FQNEAQ (reference sequence).

The chain combines TRBV4-3 with TRBJ2-3; D unresolved. V lost 0 bases to trimming and J lost 1 base, with 11 bases between them. CDR3 length: 16 amino acids. Per germline, CDR1 LGHNA and CDR2 YSLEER. The CDR3 DNA reads as TGCGCCAGCAGCCAAGATCAGCGAATAGGCACAGATACGCAGTATTTT. Translating gives CASSQDQRIGTDTQYF.

V is TRBV29-1 and J is TRBJ2-1; 8 positions agree with TRBD1. The CDR3 runs to 14 residues. V trimming: 1 base; J trimming: 2 bases; junction bases outside the gene matches: 1. The germline V gene encodes CDR1 SQVTM and CDR2 ANQGSEA. The CDR3 region is CSVEAGGPYNEQFF. CDR3 nucleotides: TGCAGCGTTGAAGCAGGGGGCCCCTACAATGAGCAGTTCTTC.

This clone was seen more than once but under ten times. The V and J genes are TRBV29-1 and TRBJ2-1; 16 bases map to TRBD2. This CDR3 region has 19 residues. The germline V gene has CDR1 SQVTM and CDR2 ANQGSEA. Trimming cost V 7 bases and J 3 bases; bases outside gene matches: 15. CDR3 residues: CSAVPGLAGGQYVYNEQFF. The DNA of the CDR3 is TGCAGCGCCGTCCCGGGACTAGCGGGGGGGCAGTATGTCTACAATGAGCAGTTCTTC.

V usage is TRBV30 and J usage is TRBJ2-2, with 7 bases fitting TRBD1. This CDR3 comprises 14 residues. Trimming removed 2 bases from V and 6 bases from J; junction bases left unmatched: 6. The germline CDR1 and CDR2 sequences are GTSNPN and SVGIG (reference sequence). CDR3 in DNA: TGTGCCTGGAGTCCCCTAGACAGGGCCGGGGAGCTGTTTTTT. This sequence encodes CAWSPLDRAGELFF.

This CDR3 reads CASSHPQDPYEQYF. The DNA for the CDR3 is TGTGCCAGCAGCCATCCACAGGATCCTTACGAGCAGTACTTC. The J gene is TRBJ2-7, the V gene TRBV7-9; TRBD1 might be the D (5 bases). The germline V gene has CDR1 SEHNR and CDR2 FQNEAQ (reference sequence). The CDR3 contains 14 residues. V was cut by 5 bases and J by 4 bases, with 15 bases left in between. The variable domain in full, completed from reference TRBV7-9 and TRBJ2-7, reads DTGVSQNPRHKITKRGQNVTFRCDPISEHNRLYWYRQTLGQGPEFLTYFQNEAQLEKSRLLSDRFSAERPKGSFSTLEIQRTEQGDSAMYLCASSHPQDPYEQYFGPGTRLTVT.

This chain connects TRBV7-9 to TRBJ2-7; D is possibly TRBD1 or TRBD2 (5 bases each). The V gene lost 5 bases and the J gene lost 2 bases, with 13 bases spanning the gap. Germline CDR1 and CDR2: SEHNR and FQNEAQ (reference sequence). CDR3 length: 14 amino acids. Here the CDR3 reads CASSNRDGAYEQYF. CDR3 DNA: TGTGCCAGCAGCAACCGGGACGGAGCCTACGAGCAGTACTTC.

CDR3 in amino acids: CASSLARGREQYF. The CDR3 nucleotides read TGTGCCAGCAGCTTAGCGCGGGGGAGAGAGCAGTACTTC. V gene TRBV7-9 combines with J gene TRBJ2-7, with 7 bases that match TRBD2. The CDR3 is made up of 13 amino acids. J was trimmed by 7 bases and V by 0 bases; bases with no gene match: 3. Germline CDR1 SEHNR, CDR2 FQNEAQ (reference sequence).

This chain links TRBV4-1 with TRBJ2-3; 7 bases map to TRBD2. CDR3 length: 16 amino acids. The ends lost 1 base at V and 2 bases at J; junction bases unmatched: 6. The germline V gene has CDR1 MGHRA and CDR2 YSYEKL. In DNA form, the CDR3 reads TGCGCCAGCAGCCAAGCGTCTAGCGGAGTCACAGATACGCAGTATTTT. Protein: CASSQASSGVTDTQYF.

This chain uses TRBV28 with TRBJ2-3; 9 bases fit TRBD1. The germline V gene encodes CDR1 MDHEN and CDR2 SYDVKM. The CDR3 consists of 18 residues. V lost 2 bases, J lost 2 bases, and 11 bases stayed unmatched. The CDR3 coding sequence is TGTGCCAGCAGTTTAGGGGCGCCCGGGACAGGGACCACAGATACGCAGTATTTT. Translating gives CASSLGAPGTGTTDTQYF.